One sample yielded the 2 T cell receptor beta chains listed below, sequenced in a study of vaccination and CD4 T cells after COVID-19. These receptors have no known antigen. Treatment described: roughly ten-day PBMC culture with coronavirus spike peptide pools or control peptides (ViraFEST assay). With the Oncomine TCR Beta short-read assay, DNA from cultured CD4+ T cells was sequenced. TCRdb re-derived calls from the PCR reads in MiXCR, one entry per CDR3 protein. The sample includes some 9,300 distinct CDR3 sequences, about 41% of them seen just once. The source material was CD4+ T cells from blood, cultured in vitro. These receptor sequences come from a human donor who had recovered from COVID-19.

The V and J genes are TRBV19 and TRBJ1-2; TRBD1 is a possible D gene (6 bases). The CDR3 spans 16 residues. V was clipped by 3 bases and J by 0 bases, with 14 bases between them. Germline assignment: CDR1 LNHDA and CDR2 SQIVND (reference sequence). CDR3 residues: CASSILGTQANYGYTF. The DNA of the CDR3 is TGTGCCAGTAGTATTTTAGGGACACAAGCTAACTATGGCTACACCTTC. Supplemented by reference TRBV19 and TRBJ1-2, the full variable domain reads DGGITQSPKYLFRKEGQNVTLSCEQNLNHDAMYWYRQDPGQGLRLIYYSQIVNDFQKGDIAEGYSVSREKKESFPLTVTSAQKNPTAFYLCASSILGTQANYGYTFGSGTRLTVV.

There are a few counts of this clonotype. V and J are TRBV27 and TRBJ1-6; D is undetermined. The CDR3 covers 15 residues. CDR1 and CDR2 from the germline V gene are MNHEY and SMNVEV (reference sequence). V lost 2 bases and J lost 9, with 14 bases in between. The CDR3 sequence is CASSLRAGFGSPLHF. CDR3 bases: TGTGCCAGCAGTTTACGGGCGGGGTTTGGTTCACCCCTCCACTTT.